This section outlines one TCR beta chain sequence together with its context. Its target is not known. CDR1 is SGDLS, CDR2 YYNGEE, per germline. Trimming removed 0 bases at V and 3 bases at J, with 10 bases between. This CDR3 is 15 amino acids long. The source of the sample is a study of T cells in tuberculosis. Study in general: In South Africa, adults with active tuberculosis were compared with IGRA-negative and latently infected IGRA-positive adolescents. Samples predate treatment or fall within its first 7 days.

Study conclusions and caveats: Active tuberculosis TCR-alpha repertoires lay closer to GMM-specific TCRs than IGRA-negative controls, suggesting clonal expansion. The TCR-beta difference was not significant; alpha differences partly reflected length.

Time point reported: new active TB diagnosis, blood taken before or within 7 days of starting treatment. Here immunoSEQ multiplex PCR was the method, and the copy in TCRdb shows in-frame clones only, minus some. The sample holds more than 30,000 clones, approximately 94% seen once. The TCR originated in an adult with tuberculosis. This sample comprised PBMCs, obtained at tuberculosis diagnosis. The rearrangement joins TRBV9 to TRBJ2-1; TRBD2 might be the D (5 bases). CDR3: CASSVGNGNYNEQFF. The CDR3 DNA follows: TGTGCCAGCAGCGTAGGGAACGGGAACTACAATGAGCAGTTCTTC.